Listed below are T cell receptor beta chains from one sample, sequenced in a study of cytomegalovirus exposure and HLA in healthy donors. Sequenced by immunoSEQ multiplex PCR; TCRdb stores in-frame clones only, minus some. The sample holds some 76,000 clones, approximately 93% seen once. The sample taken for sequencing was PBMCs. Every receptor here comes from a woman in her late teens or twenties in good health and CMV-seropositive. CDR3s include the opening cysteine and the closing phenylalanine or tryptophan. A D gene is named only where the DNA matches it firmly. Rows give clone size only sometimes, using once, few, many, or a class for an expanded clone.

J	size	V	D	DNA	CDR3
TRBJ2-3	.	TRBV9	TRBD2	TGTGCCAGCAGTAGGCGGGGGGACCCCTCTAGCACAGATACGCAGTATTTT	CASSRRGDPSSTDTQYF
TRBJ1-1	.	TRBV19	TRBD1	TGTGCCAGTAGTAGCAGGGGGCGAACTGAAGCTTTCTTT	CASSSRGRTEAFF
TRBJ2-5	.	TRBV11-2	TRBD2	TGTGCCAGCAGCTTAGTTGCTAGCGGGGGCCAAGAGACCCAGTACTTC	CASSLVASGGQETQYF
TRBJ2-5	.	TRBV11-3	.	TGTGCCAGCAGCTACAAGGGGGTTCAGGAGACCCAGTACTTC	CASSYKGVQETQYF
TRBJ1-2	.	TRBV6-7	TRBD1	TGTGCCAGCAGGGAGACAGGGGCCTATGGCTACACCTTC	CASRETGAYGYTF
TRBJ2-3	.	TRBV19	TRBD2	TGTGCCAGTAGTATAGATCTATGGGCTAGCGGGGGCACAGATACGCAGTATTTT	CASSIDLWASGGTDTQYF
TRBJ1-3	.	TRBV5-1	.	TGCGCCAGCAGCGGAGCCCCCGAGGACACCATATATTTT	CASSGAPEDTIYF
TRBJ2-5	.	TRBV5-4	TRBD1	TGTGCCAGCAGCTCCGACCCGGGACAGGCACGTCAAGAGACCCAGTACTTC	CASSSDPGQARQETQYF
TRBJ2-5	.	TRBV7-6	.	TGTGCCAGCAGCTTAATCGGACGGAGGCCCGGGGAGACCCAGTACTTC	CASSLIGRRPGETQYF
TRBJ2-2	.	TRBV15	TRBD1	TGTGCCACCAGCAGAGCAGGACAGGGGGCGCCGGACACCGGGGAGCTGTTTTTT	CATSRAGQGAPDTGELFF
TRBJ2-5	.	TRBV5-6	.	TGTGCCAGCAGCTTGGGGCAGGGGGGCGCAACCCAGTACTTC	CASSLGQGGATQYF
TRBJ2-3	.	TRBV7-2	TRBD2	TGTGCCAGCAGCTTACAGGGCGGGAGCCCAGATACGCAGTATTTT	CASSLQGGSPDTQYF
TRBJ1-5	.	TRBV27	TRBD1	TGTGCCAGCAGTTCAGGATCAGGGGGCTGGCAGCCCCAGCATTTT	CASSSGSGGWQPQHF
TRBJ2-5	once	TRBV7-2	.	TGTGCCAGCAGCTTAGAACAGCAAGAGACCCAGTACTTC	CASSLEQQETQYF
TRBJ1-6	.	TRBV11-3	TRBD1	TGTGCCAGCAGAAACCGGGACAGGGGTCATTATAATTCACCCCTCCACTTT	CASRNRDRGHYNSPLHF
TRBJ1-2	.	TRBV9	TRBD1	TGTGCCAGCAGCGGTAGACAGGGGGCTAACTATGGCTACACCTTC	CASSGRQGANYGYTF
TRBJ2-1	.	TRBV9	.	TGTGCCAGCAGCCGCAGGTTATCCTACAATGAGCAGTTCTTC	CASSRRLSYNEQFF
TRBJ2-7	once	TRBV6-5	TRBD2	TGTGCCAGCAGTTTCCTAGCGGGGAGCGCCTACGAGCAGTACTTC	CASSFLAGSAYEQYF
TRBJ1-1	.	TRBV7-9	.	TGTGCCAGCGGTAAACAGGGGAACACTGAAGCTTTCTTT	CASGKQGNTEAFF
TRBJ2-7	.	TRBV5-5	.	TGTGCCAGCAGCAACACAAGGGGGTCGGACGAGCAGTACTTC	CASSNTRGSDEQYF
TRBJ1-1	.	TRBV7-3	TRBD1	TGTGCCAGCAGCTTAACGGACAGGGAGAACACTGAAGCTTTCTTT	CASSLTDRENTEAFF
TRBJ2-5	.	TRBV28	TRBD1	TGTGCCAGCAGTATAGGACAGGGCGAGGGGCGCCAGTACTTC	CASSIGQGEGRQYF
TRBJ2-3	.	TRBV5-6	TRBD2	TGTGCCAGCAGCTCCTTAGCGGGAGTGACAGATACGCAGTATTTT	CASSSLAGVTDTQYF
TRBJ2-2	.	TRBV27	.	TGTGCCAGCAGTTTATCAGGGGCGGCGGGAACCGGGGAGCTGTTTTTT	CASSLSGAAGTGELFF
TRBJ2-5	.	TRBV7-9	.	TGTGCCAGCAGCTTAGTTCCTTTTCGGGTCCGGGAGACCCAGTACTTC	CASSLVPFRVRETQYF
TRBJ2-3	.	TRBV18	TRBD2	TGTGCCAGCTCACCAACTAGCGGGAGAACAGATACGCAGTATTTT	CASSPTSGRTDTQYF
TRBJ2-5	.	TRBV5-1	TRBD2	TGCGCCAGCAGCTTCAATAGCGGGTGGGCCCAAGAGACCCAGTACTTC	CASSFNSGWAQETQYF
TRBJ2-1	.	TRBV7-3	TRBD2	TGTGCCAGCAGCCCCTTCAGCGGGAGCTCCTACAATGAGCAGTTCTTC	CASSPFSGSSYNEQFF
TRBJ1-2	.	TRBV28	.	TGTGCCAGCAGTTTGGGAGACACCTATGGCTACACCTTC	CASSLGDTYGYTF
TRBJ2-7	.	TRBV11-2	.	TGTGCCAGCAGCTTACAGGGTTACGAGCAGTACTTC	CASSLQGYEQYF
TRBJ1-6	.	TRBV7-2	.	TGTGCCAGCAGCCGACAGGCTGATAATTCACCCCTCCACTTT	CASSRQADNSPLHF
TRBJ1-2	.	TRBV6-5	.	TGTGCCAGCAGTTACTCGTTCGGTGGTGACTATGGCTACACCTTC	CASSYSFGGDYGYTF
TRBJ2-1	.	TRBV6-5	.	TGTGCCAGCTGCTCGGGGATCAATGAGCAGTTCTTC	CASCSGINEQFF
TRBJ1-2	.	TRBV4-3	TRBD1	TGCGCCAGCAGCCAAGATAACGCAGGGGGAGGATATGGCTACACCTTC	CASSQDNAGGGYGYTF
TRBJ1-1	.	TRBV4-3	.	TGCGCCAGCAGCCAAGTGGGCAGTTTGCTCAGGAACACTGAAGCTTTCTTT	CASSQVGSLLRNTEAFF
TRBJ1-1	.	TRBV28	TRBD1	TGTGCCAGCAGCCAAATACCCAGGGGGATAGGAACTGAAGCTTTCTTT	CASSQIPRGIGTEAFF
TRBJ1-1	.	TRBV5-6	TRBD1	TGTGCCAGCAGCCCCTTTTACGGGACAGCGAACACTGAAGCTTTCTTT	CASSPFYGTANTEAFF